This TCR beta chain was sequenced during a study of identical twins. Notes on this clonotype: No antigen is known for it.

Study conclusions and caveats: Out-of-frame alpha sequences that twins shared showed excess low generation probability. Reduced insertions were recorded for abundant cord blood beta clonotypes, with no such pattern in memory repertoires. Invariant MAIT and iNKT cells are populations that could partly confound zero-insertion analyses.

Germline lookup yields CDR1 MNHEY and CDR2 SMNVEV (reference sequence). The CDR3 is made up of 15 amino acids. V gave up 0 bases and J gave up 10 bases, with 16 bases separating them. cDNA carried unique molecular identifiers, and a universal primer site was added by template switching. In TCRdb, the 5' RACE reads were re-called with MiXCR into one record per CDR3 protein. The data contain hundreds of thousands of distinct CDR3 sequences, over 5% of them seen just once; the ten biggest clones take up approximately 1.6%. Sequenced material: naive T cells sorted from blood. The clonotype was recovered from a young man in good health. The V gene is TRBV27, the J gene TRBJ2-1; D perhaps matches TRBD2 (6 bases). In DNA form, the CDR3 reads TGTGCCAGCAGTTTATCGGAGGGAGTGGTCGGGGAGCAGTTCTTC. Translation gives CASSLSEGVVGEQFF.